The 21 T cell receptor beta chains given below trace back to one sample, sequenced in a study of monozygotic twins with inflammatory bowel disease. After re-calling the 5' RACE reads, TCRdb lists one entry per CDR3 protein, DNA absent. The repertoire table contains approximately 160,000 distinct CDR3 sequences. The sequenced sample consisted of blood. Receptors originate from a human donor with ulcerative colitis or Crohn's disease, or a healthy co-twin of an affected twin (not recorded which).

This chain connects TRBV7-9 to TRBJ2-5; TCRdb lists TRBD1, though no DNA is available to test this call. CDR3 size: 13 residues. Germline CDR1 reads SEHNR; CDR2 reads FQNEAQ (reference sequence). The CDR3 sequence: CASSATGEETQYF.

The CDR3 sequence: CASSSGQGAPDTQYF. The V gene is TRBV5-1, the J gene TRBJ2-3; as DNA is missing, the TRBD1 call by TCRdb cannot be tested. The CDR3 spans 15 residues. Germline CDR1 is SGHRS and CDR2 is YFSETQ.

J is TRBJ2-5 and V is TRBV10-3; TCRdb's assignment of TRBD2 cannot be checked, as there is no DNA. Germline CDR1 ENHRY, CDR2 SYGVKD. This CDR3 region has 15 residues. CDR3 region: CAIRPGTSGKETQYF.

This chain links TRBV29-1 with TRBJ1-2; TCRdb's assignment of TRBD1 cannot be checked, as there is no DNA. CDR3 size: 12 residues. Germline assignment: CDR1 SQVTM and CDR2 ANQGSEA. The CDR3 here is CSVEAGAGGYTF.

This sequence joins TRBV9 and TRBJ2-7; TCRdb lists TRBD2, though no DNA is available to test this call. Germline CDR1 SGDLS, CDR2 YYNGEE. The CDR3 extends over 13 amino acids. The CDR3 sequence: CASSTGLTYEQYF.

The chain joins TRBV20-1 to TRBJ1-3. This CDR3 has 13 residues. The germline V gene has CDR1 DFQATT and CDR2 SNEGSKA (reference sequence). CDR3 protein: CSARDVSGNTIYF.

The J gene is TRBJ2-3, the V gene TRBV11-2; checking the TCRdb D call of TRBD2 is not possible without DNA. CDR3 length equals 15 residues. In germline, CDR1 is SGHAT, CDR2 FQNNGV. The CDR3 reads CASSSRHLLANTQYF.

This chain connects TRBV7-8 to TRBJ2-5; as DNA is missing, the TRBD1 call by TCRdb cannot be tested. The germline CDR1 and CDR2 sequences are SGHVS and FQNEAQ. This CDR3 spans 14 amino acids. CDR3 sequence reads: CASSGYRGEETQYF.

The V gene is TRBV7-2, the J gene TRBJ2-7. The CDR3 sequence is 14 residues long. The germline gives CDR1 SGHTA, CDR2 FQGNSA. This CDR3 is CASSSSGRTYEQYF.

The CDR3 protein is CASTVRAGGYEQYF. J is TRBJ2-7 and V is TRBV28; TCRdb calls TRBD2, which cannot be checked without DNA. The CDR3 length is 14 residues. Germline values: CDR1 MDHEN, CDR2 SYDVKM.

This sequence joins TRBV4-3 and TRBJ2-1. CDR1 LGHNA and CDR2 YSLEER come from the germline V gene. The CDR3 covers 16 residues. The CDR3 is CASSQVGSGSYNEQFF.

The CDR3 loop reads CSVQARGETQYF. This chain links TRBV29-1 with TRBJ2-5; the TRBD2 assignment by TCRdb is unverifiable without DNA. The germline V gene encodes CDR1 SQVTM and CDR2 ANQGSEA. This CDR3 has 12 residues.

The rearrangement joins TRBV15 to TRBJ2-3. The CDR3 spans 13 residues. From germline, CDR1 is LNHNV and CDR2 YYDKDF (reference sequence). The chain's CDR3 is CATSRFPLDTQYF.

The J gene is TRBJ1-4, the V gene TRBV11-2; TCRdb returns TRBD1, unconfirmable since there is no DNA. Germline V gene data show CDR1 as SGHAT and CDR2 as FQNNGV. CDR3 size: 16 residues. CDR3 sequence: CASSSNRDGRKEKLFF.

This clonotype is called medium-sized based on its frequency. The V gene is TRBV30, the J gene TRBJ2-2. The CDR3 sequence is 12 residues long. Per the germline V gene, CDR1 is GTSNPN and CDR2 is SVGIG (reference sequence). The CDR3: CAWSYGTGELFF.

The rearrangement uses TRBV20-1 and TRBJ2-5. Germline lookup yields CDR1 DFQATT and CDR2 SNEGSKA (reference sequence). This CDR3 is built from 13 residues. CDR3 loop: CSAPATETETQYF.

V gene TRBV6-5 combines with J gene TRBJ2-2. The CDR3 contains 13 residues. Germline V gene sequence: CDR1 MNHEY, CDR2 SVGAGI. This CDR3 is CATRPPNTGELFF.

The chain carries TRBV7-2 and TRBJ1-3. The CDR3 has 13 residues. Germline V gene sequence: CDR1 SGHTA, CDR2 FQGNSA. CDR3 sequence reads: CATATGSGNTIYF.

The rearrangement uses TRBV2 and TRBJ1-1; as DNA is missing, the TRBD1 call by TCRdb cannot be tested. The CDR3 has 16 amino acids. CDR1 and CDR2 from the germline V gene are SNHLY and FYNNEI. This chain's CDR3 is CASSPKGTTRDTEAFF.

This chain uses TRBV11-2 with TRBJ2-2; TCRdb lists TRBD2, though no DNA is available to test this call. The germline V gene has CDR1 SGHAT and CDR2 FQNNGV. The CDR3 loop spans 16 amino acids. The chain's CDR3 is CATPGLGSFETGELFF.

V usage is TRBV12-3 or TRBV12-4 and J usage is TRBJ2-7; TCRdb reports TRBD1, a call that lacks DNA to check it against. This CDR3 contains 15 residues. This CDR3 reads CASSPQGGLSHEQYF.